These 6 T cell receptor beta chains came from one sample sequenced in a study of blood T cells in healthy people across ages. For the second PCR, which ran for about 7 to 12 cycles, a sample-barcoded 5' primer and a J-beta primer mix were used. TCRdb processed the 5' RACE reads anew with MiXCR; each CDR3 protein has one entry. This table holds roughly 1,700,000 distinct CDR3 sequences, roughly 27% found once. Sequencing was performed on blood. Receptors were obtained from a woman in her thirties in good health.

This clonotype was counted many times. The chain combines TRBV12-3 or TRBV12-4 with TRBJ1-2; 9 positions match TRBD1. The CDR3 is 14 residues long. V lost 5 bases to trimming and J lost 4 bases; unmatched junction nucleotides: 5. The CDR3 region is CASSTGTGTYGYTF. The CDR3 coding sequence is TGTGCCAGCAGTACCGGGACAGGGACCTATGGCTACACCTTC.

This clonotype was counted only a few times. The genes are TRBV5-1 and TRBJ2-3; weak D call: TRBD1 (6 bases). The germline V and J ends were trimmed by 0 bases and 3 bases, with 14 bases remaining between them. This CDR3 has 16 residues. Germline V gene lookup returns CDR1 SGHRS and CDR2 YFSETQ. The CDR3 DNA follows: TGCGCCAGCAGCTTGGCCCCATTAAGGGGGACAGATACGCAGTATTTT. Protein product: CASSLAPLRGTDTQYF.

This clonotype was seen more than once but under ten times. The rearrangement uses TRBV12-5 and TRBJ1-5; D not certain. This CDR3 region has 12 residues. Trimming left V 6 bases short and J 4 bases short, with 7 bases between. The germline V gene encodes CDR1 LGHNT and CDR2 FRNRAP. This chain's CDR3 is CASGAENQPQHF. The CDR3 DNA sequence: TGTGCTAGTGGGGCCGAGAATCAGCCCCAGCATTTT.

This chain links TRBV14 with TRBJ2-1, with D uncertain. The CDR3 runs 18 residues. The V end was cut by 4 bases, the J end by 3 bases, with 22 bases between. Looked up from germline, CDR1 is SGHDN and CDR2 is FVKESK. CDR3 residues: CASSLASGALELYNEQFF. The CDR3 DNA is TGTGCCAGCAGCCTAGCCTCTGGAGCGTTGGAACTCTACAATGAGCAGTTCTTC. The complete variable domain, with remaining parts taken from reference TRBV14 and TRBJ2-1, reads EAGVTQFPSHSVIEKGQTVTLRCDPISGHDNLYWYRRVMGKEIKFLLHFVKESKQDESGMPNNRFLAERTGGTYSTLKVQPAELEDSGVYFCASSLASGALELYNEQFFGPGTRLTVL.

The chain joins TRBV11-3 to TRBJ2-5; 10 bases fit TRBD1. The germline V gene encodes CDR1 SGHNT and CDR2 YENEEA. This CDR3 region has 15 residues. With V trimmed by 5 bases and J by 3 bases, 6 bases remained unmatched. Here the CDR3 reads CASSHGTGAEETQYF. CDR3 bases: TGTGCCAGCAGCCACGGGACAGGGGCAGAAGAGACCCAGTACTTC.

The chain is built from TRBV24-1 and TRBJ2-1, with D possibly called TRBD1 or TRBD2 (5 bases each). The CDR3 is 15 amino acids. Trimming removed 0 bases from V and 8 bases from J, with 13 bases in between. CDR1 is KGHDR and CDR2 is SFDVKD in the germline V gene. CDR3 residues: CATSDLVSGSYEQFF. CDR3 nucleotides: TGTGCCACCAGTGATTTGGTTTCAGGGAGCTATGAGCAGTTCTTC.